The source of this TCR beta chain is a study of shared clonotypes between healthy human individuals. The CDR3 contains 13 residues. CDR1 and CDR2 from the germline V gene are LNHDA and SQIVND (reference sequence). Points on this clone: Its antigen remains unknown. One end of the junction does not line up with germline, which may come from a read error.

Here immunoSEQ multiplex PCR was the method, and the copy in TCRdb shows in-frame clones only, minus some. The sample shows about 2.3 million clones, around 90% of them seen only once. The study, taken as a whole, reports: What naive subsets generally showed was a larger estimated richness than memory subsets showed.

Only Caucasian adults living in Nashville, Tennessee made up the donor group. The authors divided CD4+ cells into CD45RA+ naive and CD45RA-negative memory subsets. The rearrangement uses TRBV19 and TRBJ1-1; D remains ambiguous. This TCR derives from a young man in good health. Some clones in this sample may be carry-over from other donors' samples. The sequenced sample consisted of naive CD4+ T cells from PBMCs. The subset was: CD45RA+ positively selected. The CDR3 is CASSTARNAEAFF. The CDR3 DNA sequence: TGTGCCAGTAGTACGGCCAGGAACGCTGAAGCTTTCTTT.